What follows are 4 T cell receptor beta chains derived from one specimen sequenced in a study of blood T cells in healthy people across ages. The use of a sample-barcoded 5' primer and a J-beta primer mix characterized a second PCR of about 7 to 12 cycles. Each CDR3 protein gets one entry after TCRdb re-called the 5' RACE reads with MiXCR. The profile covers 2 million or so distinct CDR3 sequences, with approximately 50% appearing a single time and around 2.1% taken by the ten largest. The specimen sequenced was blood. These receptors were obtained from a woman aged 40 to 49 in good health.

In its sample, this clonotype was seen a few times. DNA for the CDR3: TGTGCCAGCAGGGAGCCAGAAGAGACCCAGTACTTC. Its translation: CASREPEETQYF. V is TRBV6-2 or TRBV6-3 and J is TRBJ2-5; D ambiguous. Germline V gene data show CDR1 as MNHEY and CDR2 as SVGEGT. The V end was cut by 6 bases, the J end by 3 bases, with 8 bases between. There are 12 residues in the CDR3.

A few counts support this clonotype. The rearrangement uses TRBV2 and TRBJ2-4; tentative D call: TRBD2 (6 bases). The assigned J gene may be wrong: the sequence end matches TRBJ2-7 better. CDR3 length: 15 residues. The V gene's germline CDR1 is SNHLY and CDR2 FYNNEI. CDR3: CASSEDAGLSYEQYF. CDR3 coding DNA: TGTGCCAGCAGTGAAGATGCGGGGTTAAGTTACGAGCAGTACTTC.

This clonotype was counted between two and nine times. This chain links TRBV4-2 with TRBJ2-1; TRBD2 might be the D (7 bases). From germline, CDR1 is LGHNA and CDR2 YNFKEQ. V lost 0 bases and J lost 9, with 15 bases in between. This CDR3 comprises 15 residues. CDR3 coding DNA: TGTGCCAGCAGCCAAGATTTGGGGGGGGCCGTTGAGCAGTTCTTC. This gives the protein CASSQDLGGAVEQFF.

The chain links TRBV6-5 to TRBJ2-3; D is undetermined. The V end was cut by 3 bases, the J end by 0 bases, with 7 bases between. This CDR3 contains 14 residues. Germline CDR1 is MNHEY and CDR2 is SVGAGI. The CDR3 region has the DNA TGTGCCAGCAGTTATGCAGAAAGCACAGATACGCAGTATTTT. It codes for CASSYAESTDTQYF.